This TCR beta chain was found in a study of blood T cell repertoires in COVID-19. Study summary: The United States, Italy and Spain supplied acute and convalescent COVID-19 samples.

Per the original data handling: Researchers report that nucleated cell counts were estimated from reference gene primer amplification. Profiling relied on immunoSEQ multiplex PCR, and the TCRdb table lists in-frame clones only, not all of them. The V and J calls and clone size are taken from that table; D and trimming were inferred from the DNA. The data hold roughly 180,000 clones, with roughly 83% observed a single time. The cohort comprised adults aged about 18 to 100 years residing in approximately 22 US areas. Before being deemed recovered, Cohort 3 donors had two negative PCRs, clearance, or symptom resolution. V shed 7 bases and J shed 5 bases, with 8 bases lying between them. Germline V gene data show CDR1 as MDHEN and CDR2 as SYDVKM. The CDR3 runs 12 residues.

J is TRBJ2-2 and V is TRBV28, with D uncertain. The clonotype originates from a woman between 45 and 65 years old who had recovered from COVID-19. Sequencing input: PBMCs or T cells enriched from blood (not recorded which). This CDR3 reads CASTLTTGELFF. CDR3 DNA sequence: TGTGCCAGCACTTTGACAACCGGGGAGCTGTTTTTT.